Presented here are 9 T cell receptor beta chains from one specimen sequenced in a study of blood T cell repertoires in COVID-19. Profiled with immunoSEQ multiplex PCR; TCRdb holds only in-frame clones, not every one. The table records about 150,000 clones, 65% to 85% of them present only once. The source material was peripheral blood. These receptors were taken from a woman aged 80 or over with acute or convalescent COVID-19.

The chain joins TRBV28 to TRBJ1-1, with 9 bases matching TRBD1. Germline values: CDR1 MDHEN, CDR2 SYDVKM. J was trimmed by 1 base and V by 5 bases; bases with no gene match: 5. The CDR3 has 15 amino acids. This CDR3 reads CASSPSGQGNTEAFF. CDR3 sequence (DNA): TGTGCCAGCAGTCCCTCGGGACAGGGGAACACTGAAGCTTTCTTT.

The chain recombines TRBV19 with TRBJ2-2; D possibly corresponds to TRBD1 (6 bases). The ends were cut back, 10 bases at V and 2 bases at J, with 11 bases in the middle. The V gene's germline CDR1 is LNHDA and CDR2 SQIVND (reference sequence). The CDR3 consists of 13 residues. The chain's CDR3 is CATRTVNTGELFF. The CDR3 DNA sequence: TGTGCCACCCGGACAGTAAACACCGGGGAGCTGTTTTTT.

This chain links TRBV15 with TRBJ2-7; TRBD2 matches 10 bases. CDR1 LNHNV and CDR2 YYDKDF come from the germline V gene (reference sequence). The CDR3 has 16 residues. Trimming took 0 bases from V and 5 from J; bases not matched to a gene: 7. In DNA form, the CDR3 reads TGTGCCACCAGCAGAGAGCGGCTAGCGGGAGTCCACGAGCAGTACTTC. It is translated as CATSRERLAGVHEQYF.

This sequence joins TRBV28 and TRBJ2-7, with D unclear. Germline V gives CDR1 MDHEN, CDR2 SYDVKM. The CDR3 length is 9 residues. This CDR3 is CGLYYEQYF. DNA of the CDR3: TGTGGACTCTACTACGAGCAGTACTTC.

The genes are TRBV4-1 and TRBJ1-3, with D possibly TRBD1 on 5 matching bases. Trimming took off 4 bases at V and 3 bases at J, with 22 bases between the two ends. The CDR3 has 18 amino acids. Germline assignment: CDR1 MGHRA and CDR2 YSYEKL. CDR3 amino acids: CASSPRGVRGADGNTIYF. In DNA form, the CDR3 reads TGCGCCAGCAGCCCCCGAGGAGTTAGGGGTGCAGATGGAAACACCATATATTTT.

The chain recombines TRBV7-8 with TRBJ2-7; 11 bases are shared with TRBD2. CDR1 and CDR2 (germline): SGHVS, FQNEAQ. Trimming at V came to 2 bases and at J to 3 bases, leaving 0 bases not matched to a gene. The length of the CDR3 is 14 residues. The CDR3, as DNA: TGTGCCAGCAGCTTACTAGCGGGAGGCTACGAGCAGTACTTC. Translating gives CASSLLAGGYEQYF.

The genes are TRBV6-5 and TRBJ2-1; 8 bases align to TRBD2. V trimming: 2 bases; J trimming: 0 bases; junction bases outside the gene matches: 3. CDR3 length: 16 amino acids. Germline V lookup: CDR1 MNHEY, CDR2 SVGAGI. CDR3 sequence reads: CASSYPGGGSYNEQFF. In nucleotides, the CDR3 is TGTGCCAGCAGTTACCCGGGGGGGGGCTCCTACAATGAGCAGTTCTTC.

The chain links TRBV6-2 or TRBV6-3 to TRBJ1-6; D is ambiguous. The germline V and J ends were trimmed by 2 bases and 7 bases, with 6 bases remaining between them. The CDR3 has 13 amino acids. Germline assignment: CDR1 MNHEY and CDR2 SVGEGT. The CDR3 region has the DNA TGTGCCAGCAGTTACCAGGAAAATTCACCCCTCCACTTT. It specifies CASSYQENSPLHF.

This clone was observed a single time. This chain connects TRBV28 to TRBJ2-2; the D gene is possibly TRBD1 (5 bases). V was trimmed by 5 bases and J by 1 base, leaving 5 bases between them. The germline gives CDR1 MDHEN, CDR2 SYDVKM. The CDR3 covers 13 residues. In DNA form, the CDR3 reads TGTGCCAGCAGTAGGGGGAACACCGGGGAGCTGTTTTTT. This translates into CASSRGNTGELFF.